The clone carrying this T cell receptor beta chain was seen a few times. The sample belongs to a study of T cells in localized non-small cell lung cancer. Sequencing used immunoSEQ multiplex PCR; TCRdb keeps in-frame clones, though not all of them. The sample consists of about 1,500 clones, roughly 28% of them appearing once. The sequencing here drew on normal lung tissue next to the tumor, taken before any cancer treatment. This sequence was found in a man aged 35-75 years with stage I lung adenocarcinoma.

Here the CDR3 reads CASSLLQGREAFF. The CDR3 nucleotides are TGTGCCAGCAGTTTACTCCAGGGGAGAGAAGCTTTCTTT. The V and J genes are TRBV28 and TRBJ1-1; D is possibly TRBD1 (6 bases). Germline values: CDR1 MDHEN, CDR2 SYDVKM. The CDR3 is 13 amino acids. V was trimmed by 2 bases and J by 8 bases, leaving 12 bases between them.